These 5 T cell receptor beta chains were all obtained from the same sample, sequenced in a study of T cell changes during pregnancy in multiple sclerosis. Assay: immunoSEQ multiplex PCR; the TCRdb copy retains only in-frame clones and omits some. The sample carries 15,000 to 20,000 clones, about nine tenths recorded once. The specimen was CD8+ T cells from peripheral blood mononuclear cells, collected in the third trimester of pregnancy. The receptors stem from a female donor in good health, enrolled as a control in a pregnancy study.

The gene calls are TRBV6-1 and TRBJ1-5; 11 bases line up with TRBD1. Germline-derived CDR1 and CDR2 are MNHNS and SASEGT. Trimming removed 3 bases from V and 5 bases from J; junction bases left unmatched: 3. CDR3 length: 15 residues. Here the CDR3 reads CASSDGTGGHQPQHF. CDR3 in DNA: TGTGCCAGCAGTGATGGGACAGGGGGTCATCAGCCCCAGCATTTT.

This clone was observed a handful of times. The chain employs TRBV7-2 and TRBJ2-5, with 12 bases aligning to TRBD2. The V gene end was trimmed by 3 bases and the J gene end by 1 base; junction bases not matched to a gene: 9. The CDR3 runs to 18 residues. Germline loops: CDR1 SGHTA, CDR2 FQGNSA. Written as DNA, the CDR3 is TGTGCCAGCAGCTTGCCGACTAGCGGGGGCCCTCTCCAAGAGACCCAGTACTTC. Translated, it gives CASSLPTSGGPLQETQYF.

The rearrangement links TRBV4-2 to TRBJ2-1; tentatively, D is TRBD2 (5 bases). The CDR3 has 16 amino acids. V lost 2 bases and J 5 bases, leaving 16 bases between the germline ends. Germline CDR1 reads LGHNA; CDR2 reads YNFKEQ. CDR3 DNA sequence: TGTGCCAGCAGCCAAATCTTCCCTAGCTTTAACAATGAGCAGTTCTTC. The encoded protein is CASSQIFPSFNNEQFF.

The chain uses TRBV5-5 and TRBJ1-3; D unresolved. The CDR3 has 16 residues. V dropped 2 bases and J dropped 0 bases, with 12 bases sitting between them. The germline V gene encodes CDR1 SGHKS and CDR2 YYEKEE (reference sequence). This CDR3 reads CASSLIRESSGNTIYF. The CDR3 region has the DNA TGTGCCAGCAGCTTAATAAGGGAGAGCTCTGGAAACACCATATATTTT.

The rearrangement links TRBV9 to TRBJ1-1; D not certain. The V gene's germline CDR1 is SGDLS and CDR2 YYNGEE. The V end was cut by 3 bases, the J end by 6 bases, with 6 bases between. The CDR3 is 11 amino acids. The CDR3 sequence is CASSAGSEAFF. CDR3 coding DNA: TGTGCCAGCAGCGCGGGTTCTGAAGCTTTCTTT. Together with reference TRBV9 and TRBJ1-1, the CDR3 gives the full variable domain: DSGVTQTPKHLITATGQRVTLRCSPRSGDLSVYWYQQSLDQGLQFLIQYYNGEERAKGNILERFSAQQFPDLHSELNLSSLELGDSALYFCASSAGSEAFFGQGTRLTVV.